These 27 T cell receptor beta chains were all obtained from the same sample, sequenced in a study of cytomegalovirus exposure and HLA in healthy donors. Primers included in the PCR were 60 Vbeta and 13 Jbeta primers. The table came from immunoSEQ multiplex PCR; TCRdb's copy has only in-frame clones and leaves some out. Counted here are approximately 190,000 clones, 81% occurring once; the ten biggest clones make up 3.5% to 4%. Sequenced: PBMCs. The receptors here all came from a middle-aged man in good health and CMV-seronegative.

V and J are TRBV11-1 and TRBJ2-2; the match to TRBD1 covers 7 bases. Germline-derived CDR1 and CDR2 are SGHAT and FQDESV (reference sequence). The CDR3 has 14 residues. Trimming at V came to 6 bases and at J to 6 bases, leaving 7 bases not matched to a gene. The CDR3 nucleotides are TGTGCCAGCAGACAGGGGCGTTCAGCCGGGGAGCTGTTTTTT. Protein product: CASRQGRSAGELFF.

Turning to this clone: The same CDR3 arises from other DNA sequences in this sample as well. The CDR3 DNA reads as TGTGCCAGCAGCGTCGAGGGATCCGGGGAGCTGTTTTTT. Encoded protein: CASSVEGSGELFF. V usage is TRBV9 and J usage is TRBJ2-2; a possible D gene is TRBD2 (5 bases). CDR1 is SGDLS and CDR2 is YYNGEE in the germline V gene. This CDR3 has 13 amino acids. The ends were cut back, 2 bases at V and 6 bases at J, with 8 bases in the middle. The whole variable domain, remainder taken from reference TRBV9 and TRBJ2-2, is DSGVTQTPKHLITATGQRVTLRCSPRSGDLSVYWYQQSLDQGLQFLIQYYNGEERAKGNILERFSAQQFPDLHSELNLSSLELGDSALYFCASSVEGSGELFFGEGSRLTVL.

V usage is TRBV6-5 and J usage is TRBJ2-3, with D possibly being TRBD1 (5 bases). V lost 2 bases and J 4 bases, leaving 7 bases between the germline ends. The germline V gene encodes CDR1 MNHEY and CDR2 SVGAGI. The CDR3 is 13 residues long. CDR3: CASSYQGSDTQYF. The CDR3 coding sequence is TGTGCCAGCAGTTACCAGGGTTCAGATACGCAGTATTTT.

The chain links TRBV5-1 to TRBJ2-3; the D is unclear. CDR1 is SGHRS and CDR2 is YFSETQ in the germline V gene. V dropped 4 bases and J dropped 4 bases, with 19 bases sitting between them. The CDR3 has 16 amino acids. CDR3 nucleotides: TGCGCCAGCAGCATTGACTTCCCCATTACATCAGATACGCAGTATTTT. This codes for CASSIDFPITSDTQYF.

The chain uses TRBV15 and TRBJ2-1; a possible D gene is TRBD2 (5 bases). Germline lookup yields CDR1 LNHNV and CDR2 YYDKDF (reference sequence). The germline V and J ends were trimmed by 1 base and 6 bases, with 10 bases remaining between them. The CDR3 has 14 amino acids. As DNA, the CDR3 is TGTGCCACCAGCAGAGTCGGGGTACGCAATGAGCAGTTCTTC. As protein: CATSRVGVRNEQFF.

Here the CDR3 reads CASRRDSTNTEAFF. CDR3 nucleotides: TGTGCCAGCAGGCGGGACAGTACAAACACTGAAGCTTTCTTT. V and J are TRBV4-2 and TRBJ1-1; 7 bases line up with TRBD1. Per the germline V gene, CDR1 is LGHNA and CDR2 is YNFKEQ. Germline trimming cut 6 bases from V and 2 bases from J; bases unmatched to any gene: 6. The CDR3 covers 14 residues.

This clone was counted only a few times. The chain joins TRBV5-6 to TRBJ1-2; the D is unclear. CDR1 and CDR2 from the germline V gene are SGHDT and YYEEEE. The CDR3 spans 14 residues. V was cut by 6 bases and J by 6 bases, with 18 bases left in between. CDR3 bases: TGTGCCAGCATCAATCCGGGTTTTCTGGATGGCTACACCTTC. This translates into CASINPGFLDGYTF.

The V and J genes are TRBV28 and TRBJ1-5; no definite D call. The germline CDR1 and CDR2 sequences are MDHEN and SYDVKM. This CDR3 region has 17 residues. V lost 6 bases to trimming and J lost 6 bases, with 24 bases between them. The CDR3 loop is CASSLPPRVRSSQPQHF. The CDR3 DNA reads as TGTGCCAGCAGCCTGCCCCCCCGGGTTCGTTCAAGTCAGCCCCAGCATTTT.

The CDR3 reads CASKTGGETQYF. The CDR3 coding sequence is TGTGCCAGCAAGACAGGGGGCGAGACCCAGTACTTC. The chain joins TRBV28 to TRBJ2-5, with 10 nucleotides matching TRBD1. Germline V gene sequence: CDR1 MDHEN, CDR2 SYDVKM. There are 12 residues in the CDR3. Germline trimming cut 7 bases from V and 5 bases from J; bases unmatched to any gene: 1.

The CDR3 protein is CASSLGTGFNSPLHF. The CDR3 nucleotides are TGTGCCAGCAGCTTAGGGACAGGGTTTAATTCACCCCTCCACTTT. The V and J genes are TRBV7-3 and TRBJ1-6; 9 bases match TRBD1. The V segment lost 2 bases and the J segment 6 bases; nucleotides outside the gene matches: 2. In germline, CDR1 is SGHTA, CDR2 FQGTGA. The CDR3 totals 15 residues.

This chain connects TRBV14 to TRBJ1-1, with unresolved D. Germline values: CDR1 SGHDN, CDR2 FVKESK. The V gene lost 4 bases and the J gene lost 4 bases, with 10 bases spanning the gap. This CDR3 region has 13 residues. This chain's CDR3 is CASSLTAVTEAFF. DNA for the CDR3: TGTGCCAGCAGCCTTACAGCGGTCACTGAAGCTTTCTTT.

This clone occurred a few times. The chain joins TRBV2 to TRBJ1-2; tentative D call: TRBD1 (6 bases). The CDR3 sequence is 14 residues long. V was cut by 2 bases and J by 6 bases, with 13 bases left in between. The V gene's germline CDR1 is SNHLY and CDR2 FYNNEI. This chain's CDR3 is CASSERGGSDGYTF. The CDR3 DNA reads as TGTGCCAGCAGTGAAAGGGGGGGTTCGGATGGCTACACCTTC.

The chain employs TRBV5-1 and TRBJ1-4; 9 nucleotides agree with TRBD1. In germline, CDR1 is SGHRS, CDR2 YFSETQ. Unmatched junction bases numbered 1, after V lost 2 bases and J lost 5 bases. The CDR3 is 14 amino acids. The CDR3 loop reads CASSFGTGNEKLFF. In nucleotides, the CDR3 is TGCGCCAGCAGCTTCGGGACAGGGAATGAAAAACTGTTTTTT.

CDR3 coding DNA: TGTGCCAGCTCACCAAACGGACAGGGTCGGAATTCACCCCTCCACTTT. Its protein is CASSPNGQGRNSPLHF. The chain has TRBV18 and TRBJ1-6; 8 bases agree with TRBD1. Looked up from germline, CDR1 is KGHSH and CDR2 is LQKENI. The CDR3 totals 16 residues. The junction had 7 bases not matched to a gene; V was cut back by 2 bases and J by 7 bases. Together with reference TRBV18 and TRBJ1-6, the CDR3 gives the full variable domain: NAGVMQNPRHLVRRRGQEARLRCSPMKGHSHVYWYRQLPEEGLKFMVYLQKENIIDESGMPKERFSAEFPKEGPSILRIQQVVRGDSAAYFCASSPNGQGRNSPLHFGNGTRLTVT.

The V gene is TRBV7-2, the J gene TRBJ1-2, with 10 bases aligning to TRBD1. The length of the CDR3 is 14 residues. Per germline, CDR1 SGHTA and CDR2 FQGNSA. Losses at the gene ends were 3 bases for V and 6 bases for J; bases not matched to a gene: 4. The CDR3: CASSFGTGDHGYTF. CDR3 DNA sequence: TGTGCCAGCAGCTTCGGGACAGGGGATCATGGCTACACCTTC. The full variable domain, in which reference TRBV7-2 and TRBJ1-2 provide the parts outside the CDR3, is GAGVSQSPSNKVTEKGKDVELRCDPISGHTALYWYRQSLGQGLEFLIYFQGNSAPDKSGLPSDRFSAERTGGSVSTLTIQRTQQEDSAVYLCASSFGTGDHGYTFGSGTRLTVV.

CDR3 coding DNA: TGTGCCAGCAGCTTCAGGACTAACTATGGCTACACCTTC. Translation: CASSFRTNYGYTF. This chain uses TRBV9 with TRBJ1-2; no clear D. V was pared by 4 bases and J by 0 bases, with 7 bases between. Germline loops: CDR1 SGDLS, CDR2 YYNGEE. The CDR3 covers 13 residues.

The chain employs TRBV12-5 and TRBJ1-3, with a tentative D call TRBD1 (5 bases). V lost 6 bases and J 0 bases, leaving 12 bases between the germline ends. This CDR3 region has 15 residues. CDR1 and CDR2 from the germline V gene are LGHNT and FRNRAP. CDR3 DNA sequence: TGTGCTAGTGGGATCGACAGTTTCTCTGGAAACACCATATATTTT. It encodes CASGIDSFSGNTIYF.

The chain combines TRBV11-2 with TRBJ2-6; tentative D call: TRBD2 (6 bases). The CDR3 length is 16 residues. V was cut by 3 bases and J by 1 base, with 10 bases left in between. Germline V gives CDR1 SGHAT, CDR2 FQNNGV. In nucleotides, the CDR3 is TGTGCCAGCAGCTTGGGGGGTCGTTCTGGGGCCAACGTCCTGACTTTC. Its translation: CASSLGGRSGANVLTF.

CDR3: CASSSPSGGVNTGELFF. Written as DNA, the CDR3 is TGTGCCAGCAGCTCTCCTAGCGGGGGGGTGAACACCGGGGAGCTGTTTTTT. V and J are TRBV9 and TRBJ2-2; 12 positions agree with TRBD2. The CDR3 runs to 17 residues. Unmatched junction bases numbered 5, after V lost 4 bases and J lost 1 base. Per the germline V gene, CDR1 is SGDLS and CDR2 is YYNGEE.

The genes are TRBV5-5 and TRBJ2-7; TRBD2 is a possible D gene (6 bases). CDR1 and CDR2 (germline): SGHKS, YYEKEE (reference sequence). The length of the CDR3 is 17 residues. V dropped 3 bases and J dropped 7 bases, with 26 bases sitting between them. Here the CDR3 reads CASSSPWAGRLPGEQYF. CDR3 DNA sequence: TGTGCCAGCAGCTCTCCTTGGGCGGGGAGACTCCCTGGGGAGCAGTACTTC.

This chain links TRBV12-5 with TRBJ2-5, with D possibly TRBD1 on 6 matching bases. Germline CDR1 reads LGHNT; CDR2 reads FRNRAP. This CDR3 is 13 amino acids long. V was pared by 7 bases and J by 3 bases, with 12 bases between. CDR3 region: CASVGTKEETQYF. Written as DNA, the CDR3 is TGTGCTAGTGTCGGGACAAAAGAAGAGACCCAGTACTTC.

This clone was detected once. The rearrangement uses TRBV7-9 and TRBJ1-5, with no clear D. Germline CDR1 and CDR2: SEHNR and FQNEAQ (reference sequence). This CDR3 is built from 15 residues. Trimming took 5 bases from V and 4 from J, leaving 15 bases between them. The CDR3 coding sequence is TGTGCCAGCAGCCCAGCGCGAGGGTTTAATCAGCCCCAGCATTTT. The encoded protein is CASSPARGFNQPQHF.

V usage is TRBV9 and J usage is TRBJ2-3; TRBD1 is a possible D gene (6 bases). With 2 bases removed from V and 6 bases from J, the gap between germline ends came to 13 bases. From germline, CDR1 is SGDLS and CDR2 YYNGEE. The CDR3 runs to 14 residues. DNA for the CDR3: TGTGCCAGCAGCGTCTCTCAGGGACACGATACGCAGTATTTT. This codes for CASSVSQGHDTQYF.

This chain joins TRBV4-3 and TRBJ2-1, with D possibly matching TRBD2 (6 bases). Trimming shortened V by 0 bases and J by 4 bases, and 7 bases separated the two germline ends. Per the germline V gene, CDR1 is LGHNA and CDR2 is YSLEER. The CDR3 extends over 14 amino acids. CDR3 amino acids: CASSQDRGYNEQFF. The CDR3 DNA reads TGCGCCAGCAGCCAAGACCGGGGGTACAATGAGCAGTTCTTC.

The chain links TRBV7-9 to TRBJ1-6; D not resolved. The germline V gene has CDR1 SEHNR and CDR2 FQNEAQ (reference sequence). Trimming took 2 bases from V and 7 from J, leaving 9 bases between them. This CDR3 contains 14 residues. The CDR3 sequence: CASSLILTNSPLHF. The CDR3 nucleotides read TGTGCCAGCAGCTTAATACTTACGAATTCACCCCTCCACTTT.

V gene TRBV9 combines with J gene TRBJ1-3; 7 bases map to TRBD1. This CDR3 spans 15 amino acids. Per germline, CDR1 SGDLS and CDR2 YYNGEE. V shed 4 bases and J 1 base; nucleotides not matched to a gene: 5. CDR3 in amino acids: CASSSTGASGNTIYF. Written as DNA, the CDR3 is TGTGCCAGCAGCTCCACAGGGGCTTCTGGAAACACCATATATTTT. The complete variable domain, with remaining parts taken from reference TRBV9 and TRBJ1-3, reads DSGVTQTPKHLITATGQRVTLRCSPRSGDLSVYWYQQSLDQGLQFLIQYYNGEERAKGNILERFSAQQFPDLHSELNLSSLELGDSALYFCASSSTGASGNTIYFGEGSWLTVV.

With respect to this clone: The junction shows a germline mismatch at one end, possibly a read error. The CDR3: CSSSLGQGMVAFF. CDR3 coding DNA: TGTTCCAGCAGCTTAGGTCAGGGGATGGTGGCTTTCTTT. The V and J genes are TRBV7-9 and TRBJ1-1; D perhaps matches TRBD1 (6 bases). Germline-derived CDR1 and CDR2 are SEHNR and FQNEAQ (reference sequence). This CDR3 has 13 residues.